One and the same sample provided the 12 T cell receptor beta chains below, sequenced in a study of blood T cell repertoires in COVID-19. Clones were sequenced by immunoSEQ multiplex PCR, and TCRdb holds only the in-frame ones, with some missing. The profile shows roughly 150,000 clones, 70% to 90% of them singletons. Sequences were obtained from peripheral blood. These receptors originate from an elderly woman with COVID-19, enrolled during active disease.

Regarding this clone: One junction end does not reproduce the germline sequence, and a read error may be involved. The chain couples TRBV7-2 to TRBJ2-3, with D maybe TRBD2 (5 bases). This CDR3 contains 16 residues. Germline CDR1 is SGHTA and CDR2 is FQGNSA. CDR3 loop: CASSLAGYSSTDTQYF. The CDR3 DNA sequence: TGTGCCAGCAGCCTAGCTGGTTATAGTAGCACAGATACGCAGTATTTT.

CDR3 region: CASSLPTSGYTDTQYF. The CDR3 nucleotides read TGTGCCAGCAGCTTACCGACTAGCGGGTACACAGATACGCAGTATTTT. V and J are TRBV11-2 and TRBJ2-3; 10 bases match TRBD2. In germline, CDR1 is SGHAT, CDR2 FQNNGV. With 2 bases clipped from V and 2 bases from J, the junction kept 4 bases outside the gene matches. The CDR3 has 16 residues.

This clone occurred a few times. The chain links TRBV6-5 to TRBJ2-5, with a possible D match to TRBD1 (5 bases). V was shortened by 3 bases and J by 5 bases, with 16 bases between the two germline ends. CDR1 and CDR2 (germline): MNHEY, SVGAGI. The CDR3 length is 15 residues. In DNA form, the CDR3 reads TGTGCCAGCAGTTATAGGGCAGGGAAAACGGAGACCCAGTACTTC. It codes for CASSYRAGKTETQYF.

The chain uses TRBV6-5 and TRBJ1-5; D call uncertain. Trimming took off 6 bases at V and 0 bases at J, with 12 bases between the two ends. Germline V lookup: CDR1 MNHEY, CDR2 SVGAGI. The CDR3 is 15 amino acids. The DNA for the CDR3 is TGTGCCAGCAGGCCCCAGGTCTATAGCAATCAGCCCCAGCATTTT. Translated: CASRPQVYSNQPQHF.

The V and J genes are TRBV7-3 and TRBJ2-1; 12 nucleotides agree with TRBD2. CDR1 and CDR2 from the germline V gene are SGHTA and FQGTGA. CDR3 length equals 15 residues. The V and J ends lost 5 bases and 6 bases, in that order; junction bases with no gene match: 5. The CDR3 loop is CASSKGLAGINEQFF. CDR3 sequence (DNA): TGTGCCAGCAGCAAAGGACTAGCGGGGATCAATGAGCAGTTCTTC.

The gene calls are TRBV9 and TRBJ2-3, with 7 nucleotides matching TRBD2. In germline, CDR1 is SGDLS, CDR2 YYNGEE. Trimming took 0 bases from V and 3 from J; bases not matched to a gene: 7. The CDR3 loop spans 16 amino acids. Here the CDR3 reads CASSVGAGAPTDTQYF. The CDR3 DNA sequence: TGTGCCAGCAGCGTAGGGGCGGGAGCCCCGACAGATACGCAGTATTTT.

The chain has TRBV6-5 and TRBJ2-1; 13 bases are shared with TRBD2. V trimming: 6 bases; J trimming: 8 bases; junction bases outside the gene matches: 4. Looked up from germline, CDR1 is MNHEY and CDR2 is SVGAGI. This CDR3 spans 14 amino acids. CDR3 amino acids: CASRWTSGSYEQFF. CDR3 bases: TGTGCCAGCAGGTGGACTAGCGGGAGCTATGAGCAGTTCTTC.

J is TRBJ2-5 and V is TRBV10-3, with a tentative D call TRBD1 (5 bases). V was cut by 6 bases and J by 2 bases, with 7 bases left in between. CDR3 length: 12 residues. Looked up from germline, CDR1 is ENHRY and CDR2 is SYGVKD. DNA of the CDR3: TGTGCCATCAGCGCAGGGCAAGAGACCCAGTACTTC. This encodes CAISAGQETQYF.

This chain connects TRBV7-2 to TRBJ2-3; 11 nucleotides agree with TRBD2. This CDR3 has 18 residues. Germline V gives CDR1 SGHTA, CDR2 FQGNSA. Trimming removed 5 bases from V and 3 bases from J; junction bases left unmatched: 13. The CDR3, as DNA: TGTGCCAGCAGCCGCAAACTAGCGGGAGCCCCCAATACAGATACGCAGTATTTT. Residues: CASSRKLAGAPNTDTQYF.

The chain recombines TRBV5-1 with TRBJ2-1, with TRBD2 matching 7 bases. Unmatched junction bases numbered 3, after V lost 3 bases and J lost 0 bases. The CDR3 loop spans 15 amino acids. Germline V CDR1 and CDR2: SGHRS, YFSETQ. The CDR3 region is CASSSSSGSYNEQFF. In nucleotides, the CDR3 is TGCGCCAGCAGCTCCTCTAGCGGCTCCTACAATGAGCAGTTCTTC.

The chain links TRBV19 to TRBJ2-1; TRBD2 might be the D (5 bases). V was pared by 1 base and J by 1 base, with 8 bases between. The CDR3 is 15 amino acids. Germline loops: CDR1 LNHDA, CDR2 SQIVND (reference sequence). This CDR3 is CASSIVAGSYNEQFF. The CDR3 bases are TGTGCCAGTAGTATAGTGGCGGGTTCCTACAATGAGCAGTTCTTC.

CDR3 region: CASSLGSGRNEQFF. The CDR3, as DNA: TGTGCCAGCAGCTTAGGGAGCGGTCGGAATGAGCAGTTCTTC. V is TRBV11-2 and J is TRBJ2-1, with D maybe TRBD2 (5 bases). Germline CDR1 and CDR2: SGHAT and FQNNGV. This CDR3 contains 14 residues. V was cut by 1 base and J by 7 bases, with 11 bases left in between.